The 30 T cell receptor beta chains below were found in one sample sequenced in a study of OX40 agonist ivuxolimab in advanced cancers. Produced via immunoSEQ multiplex PCR; TCRdb's table is partial and in-frame only. Of about 79,000 clones in the sample, around 80% are singletons; the top ten hold roughly 0.5%. The material sequenced was CD4+ or CD8+ T cells sorted from blood, taken in a trial of the OX40 agonist ivuxolimab. The receptors originated from an adult with an advanced solid tumor such as melanoma, head and neck, liver or kidney cancer.

The chain joins TRBV5-4 to TRBJ2-5; D might be TRBD2 (7 bases). The V gene's germline CDR1 is SGHNT and CDR2 YYREEE (reference sequence). This CDR3 is built from 17 residues. V lost 3 bases and J 5 bases, leaving 23 bases between the germline ends. DNA of the CDR3: TGTGCCAGCAGCTCGGCCAGCCTACGGGGGGCGCAGGAGACCCAGTACTTC. Translation gives CASSSASLRGAQETQYF.

The rearrangement links TRBV2 to TRBJ2-7; no clear D gene. The CDR3 is 14 amino acids. V gave up 3 bases and J gave up 7 bases, with 16 bases separating them. Per germline, CDR1 SNHLY and CDR2 FYNNEI. The CDR3: CASSELSSVLEQYF. In nucleotides, the CDR3 is TGTGCCAGCAGTGAGTTATCGTCGGTTCTGGAGCAGTACTTC.

The genes are TRBV7-9 and TRBJ2-2; a possible D gene is TRBD1 (6 bases). The germline V gene encodes CDR1 SEHNR and CDR2 FQNEAQ (reference sequence). Deletions cut 5 bases from V and 4 bases from J, with 17 bases between. The CDR3 extends over 16 amino acids. CDR3 nucleotide sequence: TGTGCCAGCAGCGTCGACAGGACCCGGGGCACCGGGGAGCTGTTTTTT. Residues: CASSVDRTRGTGELFF.

The J gene is TRBJ2-1, the V gene TRBV9; D is perhaps TRBD1 or TRBD2 (5 bases each). Trimming stripped 0 bases from V and 5 bases from J, with 15 bases between. Germline V gene data show CDR1 as SGDLS and CDR2 as YYNGEE. This CDR3 contains 16 residues. The CDR3, as DNA: TGTGCCAGCAGCGTAGTAGTGGGACGGAACAACAATGAGCAGTTCTTC. Translated, it gives CASSVVVGRNNNEQFF.

The chain joins TRBV6-4 to TRBJ1-4; 10 bases agree with TRBD1. Germline loops: CDR1 MRHNA, CDR2 SNTAGT. Germline trimming cut 6 bases from V and 1 base from J; bases unmatched to any gene: 5. The CDR3 is made up of 16 amino acids. The CDR3 loop is CASSAGTGVTNEKLFF. The CDR3 bases are TGTGCCAGCAGCGCCGGGACAGGGGTAACTAATGAAAAACTGTTTTTT.

The CDR3: CASSETGTSGGTQYF. DNA for the CDR3: TGTGCCAGCAGTGAAACAGGGACTAGCGGAGGGACCCAGTACTTC. The rearrangement links TRBV2 to TRBJ2-5, with TRBD2 matching 11 bases. The CDR3 extends over 15 amino acids. Germline lookup yields CDR1 SNHLY and CDR2 FYNNEI. V gave up 2 bases and J gave up 7 bases; unmatched junction bases: 6. Full variable domain (rest looked up from reference TRBV2 and TRBJ2-5): EPEVTQTPSHQVTQMGQEVILRCVPISNHLYFYWYRQILGQKVEFLVSFYNNEISEKSEIFDDQFSVERPDGSNFTLKIRSTKLEDSAMYFCASSETGTSGGTQYFGPGTRLLVL.

This sequence joins TRBV6-5 and TRBJ1-6; 7 nucleotides agree with TRBD1. Per germline, CDR1 MNHEY and CDR2 SVGAGI. This CDR3 region has 15 residues. V lost 6 bases, J lost 7 bases, and 9 bases stayed unmatched. The CDR3 nucleotides read TGTGCCAGCAGAACCCCTGACAGGGAAAATTCACCCCTCCACTTT. Translating gives CASRTPDRENSPLHF.

The chain carries TRBV9 and TRBJ2-6, with TRBD1 as a possible D gene (6 bases). Trimming stripped 4 bases from V and 0 bases from J, with 11 bases between. The CDR3 runs 16 residues. Per the germline V gene, CDR1 is SGDLS and CDR2 is YYNGEE. Here the CDR3 reads CASSTGQNSGANVLTF. For the CDR3, the DNA is TGTGCCAGCAGCACCGGACAGAACTCTGGGGCCAACGTCCTGACTTTC.

The rearrangement joins TRBV4-3 to TRBJ2-5; D perhaps matches TRBD2 (5 bases). The CDR3 has 14 amino acids. Germline CDR1 LGHNA, CDR2 YSLEER. The germline V and J ends were trimmed by 3 bases and 2 bases, with 10 bases remaining between them. Here the CDR3 reads CASSQSLAQETQYF. The CDR3 DNA reads TGCGCCAGCAGCCAGAGTCTAGCTCAAGAGACCCAGTACTTC.

The J gene is TRBJ2-5, the V gene TRBV7-3, with TRBD2 as a possible D gene (5 bases). The CDR3 contains 16 residues. Germline values: CDR1 SGHTA, CDR2 FQGTGA. Trimming cost V 0 bases and J 1 base, with 12 bases left between them. The chain's CDR3 is CASSLTGVRGQETQYF. The CDR3 DNA reads TGTGCCAGCAGCTTAACCGGGGTACGCGGCCAAGAGACCCAGTACTTC.

V usage is TRBV28 and J usage is TRBJ2-1; D remains unclear. V shed 3 bases and J shed 3 bases, with 6 bases lying between them. The V gene's germline CDR1 is MDHEN and CDR2 SYDVKM. The CDR3 is 13 residues long. The CDR3 is CASSLVGYNEQFF. The CDR3 coding sequence is TGTGCCAGCAGTTTGGTGGGCTACAATGAGCAGTTCTTC.

The chain uses TRBV5-1 and TRBJ2-2; TRBD1 is a possible D gene (6 bases). CDR3 length equals 15 residues. Germline values: CDR1 SGHRS, CDR2 YFSETQ. The V end was cut by 2 bases, the J end by 0 bases, with 8 bases between. The CDR3 DNA reads TGCGCCAGCAGCTTCCGGGACACGAACACCGGGGAGCTGTTTTTT. Translation: CASSFRDTNTGELFF. The full variable domain, completed using reference TRBV5-1 and TRBJ2-2, is KAGVTQTPRYLIKTRGQQVTLSCSPISGHRSVSWYQQTPGQGLQFLFEYFSETQRNKGNFPGRFSGRQFSNSRSEMNVSTLELGDSALYLCASSFRDTNTGELFFGEGSRLTVL.

This clone was seen a single time. The rearrangement links TRBV11-2 to TRBJ2-5, with a weak D call TRBD2 (5 bases). Germline CDR1 is SGHAT and CDR2 is FQNNGV. V lost 6 bases, J lost 7 bases, and 15 bases lay in between. The CDR3 has 13 residues. The CDR3 here is CASRYHEGGTQYF. As DNA, the CDR3 is TGTGCCAGCAGGTACCACGAAGGAGGGACCCAGTACTTC.

J is TRBJ1-6 and V is TRBV7-9; D is uncertain. CDR3 length: 13 amino acids. Germline CDR1 is SEHNR and CDR2 is FQNEAQ (reference sequence). V was pared by 3 bases and J by 10 bases, with 10 bases between. CDR3 region: CASSFFEGSPLHF. The CDR3 DNA reads TGTGCCAGCAGCTTTTTCGAGGGATCACCCCTCCACTTT.

The rearrangement uses TRBV5-5 and TRBJ2-4; maybe TRBD2 (5 bases). The CDR3 has 13 residues. Germline V gene data show CDR1 as SGHKS and CDR2 as YYEKEE (reference sequence). The V end lost 1 base, the J end lost 9 bases, and 11 bases lay between the germline ends. This CDR3 is CASSLSLEGIQYF. The CDR3 DNA is TGTGCCAGCAGCTTGTCACTAGAGGGCATTCAGTACTTC.

This chain joins TRBV18 and TRBJ2-1; D may be TRBD1 (5 bases). Germline lookup yields CDR1 KGHSH and CDR2 LQKENI. V shed 3 bases and J shed 4 bases, with 10 bases lying between them. The length of the CDR3 is 14 residues. This CDR3 reads CASSPSRQYNEQFF. CDR3 in DNA: TGTGCCAGCTCACCGTCGAGACAGTACAATGAGCAGTTCTTC.

This clone occurred once. J is TRBJ1-5 and V is TRBV11-1; D uncertain. Germline V lookup: CDR1 SGHAT, CDR2 FQDESV (reference sequence). Trimming pared 2 bases from V and 3 bases from J, leaving 5 bases between. The CDR3 covers 13 residues. The CDR3 DNA sequence: TGTGCCAGCAGCTTACAGTTCAATCAGCCCCAGCATTTT. It codes for CASSLQFNQPQHF.

This chain uses TRBV6-5 with TRBJ1-1; D is uncertain. Trimming removed 4 bases at V and 5 bases at J, with 14 bases between. The CDR3 length is 14 residues. Germline CDR1 is MNHEY and CDR2 is SVGAGI. The CDR3: CASSSVRGGTEAFF. CDR3 coding DNA: TGTGCCAGCAGTTCCGTCCGAGGAGGGACTGAAGCTTTCTTT.

V usage is TRBV7-9 and J usage is TRBJ1-4; 8 bases are shared with TRBD1. V trimming: 8 bases; J trimming: 10 bases; junction bases outside the gene matches: 15. In germline, CDR1 is SEHNR, CDR2 FQNEAQ (reference sequence). The CDR3 sequence is 15 residues long. CDR3 residues: CASQSGQGDIGKLFF. CDR3 nucleotides: TGTGCCAGCCAGTCTGGACAGGGTGATATTGGAAAACTGTTTTTT.

V and J are TRBV6-1 and TRBJ2-5; D gene unclear. The germline CDR1 and CDR2 sequences are MNHNS and SASEGT. The V end lost 2 bases, the J end lost 4 bases, and 11 bases lay between the germline ends. The CDR3 totals 14 residues. CDR3 coding DNA: TGTGCCAGCAGTGAAAGACCAAGAGGAGAGACCCAGTACTTC. This translates into CASSERPRGETQYF.

The V and J genes are TRBV9 and TRBJ2-1, with 7 positions matching TRBD1. CDR1 and CDR2 from the germline V gene are SGDLS and YYNGEE. V lost 2 bases to trimming and J lost 4 bases; unmatched junction nucleotides: 15. The CDR3 contains 18 residues. This CDR3 reads CASSVRPQGTNRYNEQFF. DNA of the CDR3: TGTGCCAGCAGCGTCCGACCACAGGGGACAAATCGGTACAATGAGCAGTTCTTC.

The CDR3 here is CASTKCGANYGYTF. For the CDR3, the DNA is TGTGCCAGCACCAAGTGCGGGGCCAACTATGGCTACACCTTC. The chain couples TRBV21-1 to TRBJ1-2. TRBV21-1 is tagged as a pseudogene. This CDR3 spans 14 amino acids.

The V and J genes are TRBV2 and TRBJ1-1, with no clear D. The V gene's germline CDR1 is SNHLY and CDR2 FYNNEI. The CDR3 length is 16 residues. Trimming pared 4 bases from V and 1 base from J, leaving 16 bases between. The CDR3 sequence is CASSASQRTSNTEAFF. In nucleotides, the CDR3 is TGTGCCAGCAGTGCCTCGCAAAGGACCTCGAACACTGAAGCTTTCTTT.

This chain joins TRBV10-3 and TRBJ2-7; 9 nucleotides agree with TRBD1. J was trimmed by 2 bases and V by 2 bases; bases with no gene match: 13. This CDR3 is 18 amino acids long. The germline V gene encodes CDR1 ENHRY and CDR2 SYGVKD. The CDR3 region is CAISEHGSPGQGPYEQYF. CDR3 sequence (DNA): TGTGCCATCAGTGAGCATGGTAGTCCGGGACAGGGACCCTACGAGCAGTACTTC.

The chain uses TRBV13 and TRBJ2-7, with D uncertain. This CDR3 has 13 residues. The germline V and J ends were trimmed by 4 bases and 6 bases, with 13 bases remaining between them. The germline V gene encodes CDR1 PRHDT and CDR2 FYEKMQ (reference sequence). Written as DNA, the CDR3 is TGTGCCAGCAGCTCGAGGTCGGCCGGCGAGCAGTACTTC. This translates into CASSSRSAGEQYF. Full variable domain (rest looked up from reference TRBV13 and TRBJ2-7): AAGVIQSPRHLIKEKRETATLKCYPIPRHDTVYWYQQGPGQDPQFLISFYEKMQSDKGSIPDRFSAQQFSDYHSELNMSSLELGDSALYFCASSSRSAGEQYFGPGTRLTVT.

The V gene is TRBV10-3, the J gene TRBJ1-1, with TRBD1 identical over 7 bases. V lost 0 bases and J lost 4; bases outside the gene matches: 11. The V gene's germline CDR1 is ENHRY and CDR2 SYGVKD. The CDR3 has 17 amino acids. The CDR3 DNA follows: TGTGCCATCAGTGAGTCGAGGACAGGCTCTATGGGCACTGAAGCTTTCTTT. Translated: CAISESRTGSMGTEAFF.

This rearrangement joins TRBV4-2 to TRBJ1-6; a weak D match, TRBD1 (5 bases). Trimming pared 0 bases from V and 6 bases from J, leaving 15 bases between. Germline CDR1 is LGHNA and CDR2 is YNFKEQ. CDR3 size: 17 residues. CDR3 bases: TGTGCCAGCAGCCAAGACCCGGGGGTTTTACTTAATTCACCCCTCCACTTT. Protein product: CASSQDPGVLLNSPLHF.

This chain joins TRBV4-1 and TRBJ1-1, with D perhaps TRBD1 (6 bases). In germline, CDR1 is MGHRA, CDR2 YSYEKL. Trimming took off 1 base at V and 3 bases at J, with 21 bases between the two ends. The length of the CDR3 is 18 residues. The CDR3 DNA reads TGCGCCAGCAGCCAAGGAAGACAGGCATTAGTTTCGGACACTGAAGCTTTCTTT. This encodes CASSQGRQALVSDTEAFF.

J is TRBJ2-5 and V is TRBV25-1; D is possibly TRBD2 (6 bases). This CDR3 has 15 residues. Germline-derived CDR1 and CDR2 are MGHDK and SYGVNS. V lost 0 bases, J lost 4 bases, and 12 bases lay in between. CDR3: CASSEYGGTGETQYF. In nucleotides, the CDR3 is TGTGCCAGCAGTGAATACGGGGGAACGGGAGAGACCCAGTACTTC.

V gene TRBV30 combines with J gene TRBJ1-4; 12 nucleotides match TRBD1. The CDR3 contains 16 residues. Trimming at V came to 0 bases and at J to 7 bases, leaving 6 bases not matched to a gene. The germline CDR1 and CDR2 sequences are GTSNPN and SVGIG (reference sequence). The CDR3 DNA reads TGTGCCTGGAGTGTAGGGGGACAGGGGGCCCTTGAAAAACTGTTTTTT. This gives the protein CAWSVGGQGALEKLFF.